The 23 T cell receptor beta chains given below trace back to one sample, sequenced in a study of OX40 agonist ivuxolimab in advanced cancers. Produced via immunoSEQ multiplex PCR; TCRdb's table is partial and in-frame only. The table includes about 58,000 clones, approximately 82% detected once. Sequenced here: CD4+ or CD8+ T cells sorted from blood, sampled in a trial of the OX40 agonist ivuxolimab. These receptors all stem from an adult with an advanced solid tumor such as melanoma, head and neck, liver or kidney cancer.

The chain couples TRBV19 to TRBJ1-5, with 9 bases matching TRBD1. Trimming took 10 bases from V and 4 from J; bases not matched to a gene: 5. This CDR3 is built from 13 residues. In germline, CDR1 is LNHDA, CDR2 SQIVND (reference sequence). Written as DNA, the CDR3 is TGTGCCACCACGGGACAGGGAAATCAGCCCCAGCATTTT. Its translation: CATTGQGNQPQHF. Drawing the rest from reference TRBV19 and TRBJ1-5, the complete variable domain is DGGITQSPKYLFRKEGQNVTLSCEQNLNHDAMYWYRQDPGQGLRLIYYSQIVNDFQKGDIAEGYSVSREKKESFPLTVTSAQKNPTAFYLCATTGQGNQPQHFGDGTRLSIL.

This clone was observed a few times. The V gene is TRBV7-9, the J gene TRBJ1-2, with a possible D match to TRBD1 (6 bases). This CDR3 has 12 residues. Trimming took 2 bases from V and 13 from J, leaving 14 bases between them. Germline V gene data show CDR1 as SEHNR and CDR2 as FQNEAQ (reference sequence). In DNA form, the CDR3 reads TGTGCCAGCAGCTTAAGTTCGGGGGCGCTCACCTTC. Translated: CASSLSSGALTF.

This chain joins TRBV28 and TRBJ1-6; possible D gene TRBD1, 5 bases. Deletions cut 3 bases from V and 5 bases from J, with 14 bases between. CDR3 length: 16 amino acids. Germline assignment: CDR1 MDHEN and CDR2 SYDVKM. In nucleotides, the CDR3 is TGTGCCAGCAGTTTGCTTGGAACAGGAGATAATTCACCCCTCCACTTT. Its translation: CASSLLGTGDNSPLHF.

The chain recombines TRBV7-9 with TRBJ1-2, with D maybe TRBD1 (5 bases). Germline-derived CDR1 and CDR2 are SEHNR and FQNEAQ (reference sequence). Trimming left V 1 base short and J 4 bases short, with 10 bases between. The CDR3 covers 14 residues. DNA of the CDR3: TGTGCCAGCAGCTTAGGAAGCGACAGCTATGGCTACACCTTC. Residues: CASSLGSDSYGYTF.

CDR3 protein: CASSFLGSGSYEQYF. CDR3 sequence (DNA): TGTGCCAGCAGTTTTTTGGGGTCTGGCTCCTACGAGCAGTACTTC. The chain has TRBV28 and TRBJ2-7; no definite D call. The CDR3 is 15 amino acids. Trimming pared 3 bases from V and 0 bases from J, leaving 12 bases between. Germline V gene sequence: CDR1 MDHEN, CDR2 SYDVKM.

The chain carries TRBV2 and TRBJ2-1, with D possibly matching TRBD2 (6 bases). Germline CDR1 and CDR2: SNHLY and FYNNEI. Deletions cut 10 bases from V and 3 bases from J, with 13 bases between. The CDR3 sequence is 13 residues long. The CDR3 nucleotides read TGTGCCACCAGGCTGGGAGGCTACAATGAGCAGTTCTTC. It translates to CATRLGGYNEQFF.

This chain joins TRBV6-1 and TRBJ1-4; D unresolved. V was pared by 5 bases and J by 15 bases, with 16 bases between. Per the germline V gene, CDR1 is MNHNS and CDR2 is SASEGT. The CDR3 totals 12 residues. The CDR3 coding sequence is TGTGCCAGCAGTCCGATCGGATCCTCGGTGTTTTTT. Its translation is CASSPIGSSVFF.

The genes are TRBV9 and TRBJ2-7, with D possibly TRBD1 on 6 matching bases. V dropped 3 bases and J dropped 7 bases, with 14 bases sitting between them. CDR3 length equals 13 residues. Germline V lookup: CDR1 SGDLS, CDR2 YYNGEE. The CDR3 loop reads CASSAEGVGEQYF. CDR3 sequence (DNA): TGTGCCAGCAGCGCCGAGGGGGTGGGAGAGCAGTACTTC.

This chain connects TRBV15 to TRBJ2-3, with 8 nucleotides matching TRBD1. The CDR3 spans 15 residues. V was pared by 3 bases and J by 2 bases, with 4 bases of the junction left unmatched. Germline V gene lookup returns CDR1 LNHNV and CDR2 YYDKDF (reference sequence). The CDR3 spells CATSRGQATTDTQYF. DNA for the CDR3: TGTGCCACCAGCAGGGGACAGGCGACCACAGATACGCAGTATTTT.

The sample holds a few counts of this clone. The chain is built from TRBV6-5 and TRBJ1-2, with D unclear. Germline CDR1 is MNHEY and CDR2 is SVGAGI. V lost 4 bases and J lost 3, with 12 bases in between. The CDR3 extends over 14 amino acids. The CDR3 reads CASSSPRSDYGYTF. CDR3 bases: TGTGCCAGCAGTTCCCCTCGGTCCGACTATGGCTACACCTTC.

The V call is TRBV7-2, the J call TRBJ2-7, with TRBD1 as a possible D gene (5 bases). Trimming took off 5 bases at V and 7 bases at J, with 15 bases between the two ends. Germline V gives CDR1 SGHTA, CDR2 FQGNSA. The CDR3 spans 13 residues. CDR3 DNA sequence: TGTGCCAGCAGCCCGTTAGGGGCGCGGGAGCAGTACTTC. As protein: CASSPLGAREQYF.

The chain uses TRBV11-1 and TRBJ2-7; 8 bases line up with TRBD1. The germline CDR1 and CDR2 sequences are SGHAT and FQDESV (reference sequence). The junction had 8 bases not matched to a gene; V was cut back by 4 bases and J by 3 bases. This CDR3 has 15 residues. CDR3 sequence (DNA): TGTGCCAGCAGCTCTGTGACAGGGGTCTACTACGAGCAGTACTTC. Protein product: CASSSVTGVYYEQYF.

The sample holds a few counts of this clone. The chain uses TRBV2 and TRBJ2-2; D tentatively fits TRBD1 or TRBD2 (5 bases each). Deletions cut 6 bases from V and 1 base from J, with 12 bases between. Germline V gene sequence: CDR1 SNHLY, CDR2 FYNNEI. The CDR3 has 15 amino acids. CDR3 loop: CASSVEGRNTGELFF. CDR3 in DNA: TGTGCCAGCAGCGTTGAGGGGAGGAACACCGGGGAGCTGTTTTTT.

In nucleotides, the CDR3 is TGTGCCAGCTTGGGAGGGGCCGGGGAGCTGTTTTTT. Translating it yields CASLGGAGELFF. The J gene is TRBJ2-2, the V gene TRBV5-5; 7 nucleotides match TRBD2. The CDR3 contains 12 residues. Germline CDR1 and CDR2: SGHKS and YYEKEE (reference sequence). Trimming at V came to 7 bases and at J to 6 bases, leaving 3 bases not matched to a gene.

The rearrangement links TRBV9 to TRBJ2-4; no reliable D call. Trimming removed 0 bases at V and 0 bases at J, with 10 bases between. The CDR3 length is 16 residues. CDR1 is SGDLS and CDR2 is YYNGEE in the germline V gene. The CDR3 reads CASSVDEALAKNIQYF. The CDR3 nucleotides read TGTGCCAGCAGCGTAGATGAGGCCCTAGCCAAAAACATTCAGTACTTC.

This clone has more than one count but fewer than ten. CDR3 DNA sequence: TGTGCCAGCAGCCCTCGGGACAGGGGATCACCCCTCCACTTT. It encodes CASSPRDRGSPLHF. This sequence joins TRBV7-8 and TRBJ1-6, with 10 bases lining up with TRBD1. CDR3 length: 14 residues. V lost 5 bases to trimming and J lost 10 bases; unmatched junction nucleotides: 5. Per the germline V gene, CDR1 is SGHVS and CDR2 is FQNEAQ.

This chain joins TRBV30 and TRBJ2-2, with D possibly being TRBD1 (6 bases). Germline V gene data show CDR1 as GTSNPN and CDR2 as SVGIG (reference sequence). Trimming shortened V by 1 base and J by 5 bases, and 8 bases separated the two germline ends. CDR3 length equals 13 residues. The CDR3 DNA reads as TGTGCCTGGAGTGCACAGGGAACCGGGGAGCTGTTTTTT. This gives the protein CAWSAQGTGELFF.

V usage is TRBV9 and J usage is TRBJ2-7, with D perhaps matching TRBD1 or TRBD2 (5 bases each). The CDR3 loop spans 14 amino acids. Germline-derived CDR1 and CDR2 are SGDLS and YYNGEE. V lost 3 bases, J lost 0 bases, and 10 bases lay in between. The CDR3 here is CASSAGPSSYEQYF. The CDR3 DNA reads TGTGCCAGCAGCGCGGGACCCAGCTCCTACGAGCAGTACTTC.

For this clone: Relative to the germline gene, one junction end is altered; a read error may explain this. V gene TRBV7-7 combines with J gene TRBJ2-1, with D maybe TRBD1 (5 bases). The germline CDR1 and CDR2 sequences are SSHAT and FNYEAQ (reference sequence). This CDR3 has 16 residues. The CDR3 region is CASSLVVGVPYNEQFF. The DNA for the CDR3 is TGTGCTAGCAGCTTAGTGGTAGGGGTCCCCTACAATGAGCAGTTCTTC.

This chain joins TRBV4-1 and TRBJ2-7; unclear D gene. Per the germline V gene, CDR1 is MGHRA and CDR2 is YSYEKL. Trimming took off 1 base at V and 7 bases at J, with 14 bases between the two ends. This CDR3 has 14 amino acids. The CDR3: CASSQGVTLREQYF. The CDR3 nucleotides read TGCGCCAGCAGCCAAGGGGTTACCTTACGGGAGCAGTACTTC.

This clone was seen a single time. This chain uses TRBV4-3 with TRBJ1-5; 9 bases fit TRBD1. There are 14 residues in the CDR3. Trimming cost V 4 bases and J 5 bases; bases outside gene matches: 3. Germline loops: CDR1 LGHNA, CDR2 YSLEER. The CDR3, as DNA: TGCGCCAGCAGCCTTAGACAGGGGGATCAGCCCCAGCATTTT. It specifies CASSLRQGDQPQHF.

The rearrangement uses TRBV11-2 and TRBJ2-6, with D possibly called TRBD1 or TRBD2 (5 bases each). The CDR3 covers 19 residues. CDR1 and CDR2 (germline): SGHAT, FQNNGV. The germline V and J ends were trimmed by 5 bases and 0 bases, with 20 bases remaining between them. This CDR3 reads CASSRQLDYLSSGANVLTF. The CDR3 region has the DNA TGTGCCAGCAGCCGACAGCTCGACTACTTGAGCTCTGGGGCCAACGTCCTGACTTTC.

J is TRBJ2-5 and V is TRBV5-1; D gene ambiguous. The V end was cut by 0 bases, the J end by 5 bases, with 8 bases between. The CDR3 has 13 amino acids. Germline V gene data show CDR1 as SGHRS and CDR2 as YFSETQ. The CDR3 nucleotides read TGCGCCAGCAGCTTGGGTAGGAGCGAGACCCAGTACTTC. Protein sequence: CASSLGRSETQYF. Combining the CDR3 with reference TRBV5-1 and TRBJ2-5 gives the whole variable domain KAGVTQTPRYLIKTRGQQVTLSCSPISGHRSVSWYQQTPGQGLQFLFEYFSETQRNKGNFPGRFSGRQFSNSRSEMNVSTLELGDSALYLCASSLGRSETQYFGPGTRLLVL.